This TCR beta chain was recorded in a study of T-cell reconstitution after alpha-beta-depleted transplantation in children. TCRbeta library construction was performed incorporating unique molecular identifiers. TCRdb reprocessed the PCR reads with MiXCR, giving one entry per CDR3 protein. The sample carries fewer than 150,000 distinct CDR3 sequences, 8.5% to 10% recorded once. Unmatched junction bases numbered 12, after V lost 2 bases and J lost 7 bases. The CDR3 length is 17 residues. CDR1 and CDR2 from the germline V gene are SQVTM and ANQGSEA. Sequences were derived from PBMCs, mostly from graft donor cells, sampled 180 days after TCRalphabeta/CD19-depleted stem cell transplant. The rearrangement joins TRBV29-1 to TRBJ2-1; TRBD2 aligns across 12 bases. The clonotype comes from a girl in the first two years of life who had a stem cell transplant for combined immunodeficiency, so the T cells may come from the graft donor. The CDR3 here is CSVEHEGLAGPLNEQFF. DNA of the CDR3: TGCAGCGTTGAACATGAAGGACTAGCGGGACCCCTTAATGAGCAGTTCTTC.